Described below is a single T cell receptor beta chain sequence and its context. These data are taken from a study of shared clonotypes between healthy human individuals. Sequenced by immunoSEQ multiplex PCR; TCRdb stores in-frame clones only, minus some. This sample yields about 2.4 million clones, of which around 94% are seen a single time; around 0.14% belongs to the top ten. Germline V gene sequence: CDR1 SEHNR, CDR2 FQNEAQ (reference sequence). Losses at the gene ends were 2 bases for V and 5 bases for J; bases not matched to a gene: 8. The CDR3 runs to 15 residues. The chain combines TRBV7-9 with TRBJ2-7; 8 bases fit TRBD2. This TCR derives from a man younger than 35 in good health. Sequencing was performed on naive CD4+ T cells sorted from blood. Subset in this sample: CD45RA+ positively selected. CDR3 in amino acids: CASSLKTGGPDEQYF. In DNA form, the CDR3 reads TGTGCCAGCAGCTTAAAGACGGGAGGGCCGGACGAGCAGTACTTC.